This paragraph covers one T cell receptor beta chain sequence. Clones were read by immunoSEQ multiplex PCR, and TCRdb kept only the in-frame ones, dropping some. The sample includes some 150,000 clones, over 80% of them seen just once. CDR3 length equals 15 residues. V lost 2 bases and J 0 bases, leaving 5 bases between the germline ends. Germline loops: CDR1 MNHEY, CDR2 SVGAGI. The data originate from a study of blood T cell repertoires in COVID-19. About the research overall: Italy, Spain and the United States were the sources of the convalescent and acute COVID-19 samples.

This chain links TRBV6-5 with TRBJ2-6; D gene unclear. Sequencing was performed on peripheral blood. The TCR comes from a woman in her 70s with acute or convalescent COVID-19. The CDR3 loop is CASSYPGSGANVLTF. The CDR3 bases are TGTGCCAGCAGTTACCCGGGCTCTGGGGCCAACGTCCTGACTTTC.